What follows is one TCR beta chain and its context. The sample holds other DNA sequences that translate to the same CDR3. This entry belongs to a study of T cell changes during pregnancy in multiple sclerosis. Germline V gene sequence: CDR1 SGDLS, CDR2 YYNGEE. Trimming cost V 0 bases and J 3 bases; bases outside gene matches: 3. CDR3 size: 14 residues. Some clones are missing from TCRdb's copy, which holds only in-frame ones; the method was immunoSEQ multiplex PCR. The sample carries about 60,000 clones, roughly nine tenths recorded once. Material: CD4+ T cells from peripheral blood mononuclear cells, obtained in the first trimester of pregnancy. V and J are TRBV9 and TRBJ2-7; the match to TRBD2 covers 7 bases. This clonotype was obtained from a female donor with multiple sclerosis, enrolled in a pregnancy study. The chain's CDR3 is CASSVAGGGYEQYF. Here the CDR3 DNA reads TGTGCCAGCAGCGTAGCGGGAGGTGGCTACGAGCAGTACTTC.